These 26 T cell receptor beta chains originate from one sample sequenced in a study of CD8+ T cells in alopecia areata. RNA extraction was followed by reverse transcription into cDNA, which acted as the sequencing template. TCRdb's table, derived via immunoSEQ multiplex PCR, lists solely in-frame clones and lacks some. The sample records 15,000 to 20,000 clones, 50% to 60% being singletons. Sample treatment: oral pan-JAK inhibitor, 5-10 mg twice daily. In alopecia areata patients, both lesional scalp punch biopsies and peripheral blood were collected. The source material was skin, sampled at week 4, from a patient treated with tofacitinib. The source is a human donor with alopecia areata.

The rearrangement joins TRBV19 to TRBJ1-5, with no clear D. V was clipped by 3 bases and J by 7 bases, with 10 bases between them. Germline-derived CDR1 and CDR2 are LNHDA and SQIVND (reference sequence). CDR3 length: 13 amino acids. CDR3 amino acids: CASSMVREQPQHF. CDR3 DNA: TGTGCCAGTAGTATGGTTCGAGAACAGCCCCAGCATTTT.

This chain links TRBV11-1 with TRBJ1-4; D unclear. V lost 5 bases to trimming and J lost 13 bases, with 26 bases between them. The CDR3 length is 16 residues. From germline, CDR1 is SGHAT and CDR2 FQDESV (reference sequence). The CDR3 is CASSPIGRNKVGRLFF. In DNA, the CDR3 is TGTGCCAGCAGCCCGATAGGACGGAACAAAGTTGGAAGACTGTTTTTT.

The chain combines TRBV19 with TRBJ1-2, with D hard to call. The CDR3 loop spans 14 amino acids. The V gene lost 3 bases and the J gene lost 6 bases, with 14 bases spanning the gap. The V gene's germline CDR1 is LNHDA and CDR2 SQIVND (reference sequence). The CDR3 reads CASSIRQEINGYTF. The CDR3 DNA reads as TGTGCCAGTAGTATTCGGCAGGAAATCAATGGCTACACCTTC.

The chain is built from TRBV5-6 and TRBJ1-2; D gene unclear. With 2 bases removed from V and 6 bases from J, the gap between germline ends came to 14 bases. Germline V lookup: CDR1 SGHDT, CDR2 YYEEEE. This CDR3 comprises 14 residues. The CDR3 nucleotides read TGTGCCAGCAGCTTCGGCCAAATGGTTGATGGCTACACCTTC. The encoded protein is CASSFGQMVDGYTF. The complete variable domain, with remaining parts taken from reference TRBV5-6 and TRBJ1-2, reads DAGVTQSPTHLIKTRGQQVTLRCSPKSGHDTVSWYQQALGQGPQFIFQYYEEEERQRGNFPDRFSGHQFPNYSSELNVNALLLGDSALYLCASSFGQMVDGYTFGSGTRLTVV.

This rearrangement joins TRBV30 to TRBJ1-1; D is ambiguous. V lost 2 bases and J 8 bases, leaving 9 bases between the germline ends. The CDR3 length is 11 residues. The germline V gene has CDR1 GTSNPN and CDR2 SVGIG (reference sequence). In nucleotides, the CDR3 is TGTGCCTGGAGTAGGGCAGCCGAAGCTTTCTTT. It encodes CAWSRAAEAFF.

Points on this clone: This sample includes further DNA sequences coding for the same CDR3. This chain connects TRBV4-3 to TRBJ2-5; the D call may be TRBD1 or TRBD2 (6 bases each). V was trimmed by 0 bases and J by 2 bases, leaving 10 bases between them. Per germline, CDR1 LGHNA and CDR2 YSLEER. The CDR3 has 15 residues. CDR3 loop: CASSQDRRGQETQYF. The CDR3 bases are TGCGCCAGCAGCCAAGATAGGAGGGGGCAAGAGACCCAGTACTTC.

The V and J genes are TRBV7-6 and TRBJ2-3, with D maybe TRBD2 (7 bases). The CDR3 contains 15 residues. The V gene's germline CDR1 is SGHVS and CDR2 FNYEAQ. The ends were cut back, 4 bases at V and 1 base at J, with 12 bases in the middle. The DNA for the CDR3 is TGTGCCAGCAGCTCCGGGGGGCAAGGCACAGATACGCAGTATTTT. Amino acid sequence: CASSSGGQGTDTQYF. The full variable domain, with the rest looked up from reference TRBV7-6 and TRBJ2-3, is GAGVSQSPRYKVTKRGQDVALRCDPISGHVSLYWYRQALGQGPEFLTYFNYEAQQDKSGLPNDRFSAERPEGSISTLTIQRTEQRDSAMYRCASSSGGQGTDTQYFGPGTRLTVL.

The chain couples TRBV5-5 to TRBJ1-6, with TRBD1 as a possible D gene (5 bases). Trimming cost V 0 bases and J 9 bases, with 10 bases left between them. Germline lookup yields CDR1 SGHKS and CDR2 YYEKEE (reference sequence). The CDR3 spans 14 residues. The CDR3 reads CASSLEGIVSPLHF. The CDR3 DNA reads TGTGCCAGCAGCTTGGAGGGGATAGTTTCACCCCTCCACTTT.

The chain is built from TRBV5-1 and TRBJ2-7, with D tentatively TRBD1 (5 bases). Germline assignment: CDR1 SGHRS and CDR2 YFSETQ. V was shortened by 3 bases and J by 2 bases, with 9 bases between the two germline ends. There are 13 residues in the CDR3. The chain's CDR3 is CASSSQGPYEQYF. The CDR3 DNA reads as TGCGCCAGCAGCTCCCAGGGTCCCTACGAGCAGTACTTC.

The CDR3 region is CASSLAGNSDTQYF. The CDR3 nucleotides read TGTGCCAGCAGCCTAGCGGGGAATAGTGATACGCAGTATTTT. The chain combines TRBV6-1 with TRBJ2-3, with TRBD2 matching 9 bases. CDR3 length: 14 residues. Germline assignment: CDR1 MNHNS and CDR2 SASEGT. The V and J ends lost 6 bases and 6 bases, in that order; junction bases with no gene match: 7.

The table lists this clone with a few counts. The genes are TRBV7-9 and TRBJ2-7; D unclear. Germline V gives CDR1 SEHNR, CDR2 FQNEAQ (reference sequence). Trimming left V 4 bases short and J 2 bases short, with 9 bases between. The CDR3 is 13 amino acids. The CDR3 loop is CASSSDGTYEQYF. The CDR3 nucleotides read TGTGCCAGCAGCTCAGACGGAACCTACGAGCAGTACTTC. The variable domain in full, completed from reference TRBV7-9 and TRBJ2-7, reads DTGVSQNPRHKITKRGQNVTFRCDPISEHNRLYWYRQTLGQGPEFLTYFQNEAQLEKSRLLSDRFSAERPKGSFSTLEIQRTEQGDSAMYLCASSSDGTYEQYFGPGTRLTVT.

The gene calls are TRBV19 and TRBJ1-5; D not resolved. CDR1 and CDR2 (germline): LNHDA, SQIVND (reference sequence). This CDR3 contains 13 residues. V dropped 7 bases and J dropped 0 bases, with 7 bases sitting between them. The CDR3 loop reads CASTDFSNQPQHF. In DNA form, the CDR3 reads TGTGCCAGTACAGACTTTAGCAATCAGCCCCAGCATTTT.

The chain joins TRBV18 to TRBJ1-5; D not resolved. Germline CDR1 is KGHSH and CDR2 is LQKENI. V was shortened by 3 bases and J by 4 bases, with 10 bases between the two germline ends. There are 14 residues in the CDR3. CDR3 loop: CASSPSSPNQPQHF. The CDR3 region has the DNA TGTGCCAGCTCACCGAGCTCCCCAAATCAGCCCCAGCATTTT.

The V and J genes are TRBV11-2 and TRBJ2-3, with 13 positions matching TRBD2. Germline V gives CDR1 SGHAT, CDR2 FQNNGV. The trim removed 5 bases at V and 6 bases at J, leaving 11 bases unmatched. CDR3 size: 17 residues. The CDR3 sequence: CASSPGRGLAGTDTQYF. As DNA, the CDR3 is TGTGCCAGCAGCCCGGGCAGGGGACTAGCGGGAACGGATACGCAGTATTTT.

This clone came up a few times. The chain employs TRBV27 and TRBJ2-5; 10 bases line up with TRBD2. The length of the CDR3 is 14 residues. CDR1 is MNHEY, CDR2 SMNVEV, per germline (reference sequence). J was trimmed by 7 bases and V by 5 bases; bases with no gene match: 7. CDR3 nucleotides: TGTGCCAGCAGTCTAGCGGGGGTGGGGAGGACCCAGTACTTC. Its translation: CASSLAGVGRTQYF.

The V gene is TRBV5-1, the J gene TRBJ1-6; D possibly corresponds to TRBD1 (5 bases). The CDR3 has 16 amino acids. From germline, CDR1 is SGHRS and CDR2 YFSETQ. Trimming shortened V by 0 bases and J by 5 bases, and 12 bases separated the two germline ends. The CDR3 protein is CASSLEGEYHNSPLHF. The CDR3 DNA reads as TGCGCCAGCAGCTTGGAAGGGGAATATCATAATTCACCCCTCCACTTT.

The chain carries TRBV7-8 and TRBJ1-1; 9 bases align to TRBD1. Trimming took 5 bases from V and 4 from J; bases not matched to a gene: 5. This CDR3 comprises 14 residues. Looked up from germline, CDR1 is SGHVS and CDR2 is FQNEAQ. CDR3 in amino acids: CASSLTTGGTEAFF. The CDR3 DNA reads TGTGCCAGCAGCCTCACGACAGGGGGCACTGAAGCTTTCTTT. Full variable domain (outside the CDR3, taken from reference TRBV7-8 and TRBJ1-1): GAGVSQSPRYKVAKRGQDVALRCDPISGHVSLFWYQQALGQGPEFLTYFQNEAQLDKSGLPSDRFFAERPEGSVSTLKIQRTQQEDSAVYLCASSLTTGGTEAFFGQGTRLTVV.

The CDR3 coding sequence is TGTGCCAGCACCAACCCCCAGGGGAAGGGCGGGGAGCTGTTTTTT. Protein: CASTNPQGKGGELFF. The gene calls are TRBV6-6 and TRBJ2-2; possibly TRBD1 for D (6 bases). V was cut by 7 bases and J by 7 bases, with 19 bases left in between. CDR3 size: 15 residues. Germline loops: CDR1 MNHNY, CDR2 SVGAGI (reference sequence).

As DNA, the CDR3 is TGTGCCATCAACGTGGACAGCTCTAACTATGGCTACACCTTC. Residues: CAINVDSSNYGYTF. The chain carries TRBV10-3 and TRBJ1-2; perhaps TRBD1 as D (6 bases). CDR3 length: 14 amino acids. Germline lookup yields CDR1 ENHRY and CDR2 SYGVKD. The V gene lost 7 bases and the J gene lost 0 bases, with 12 bases spanning the gap.

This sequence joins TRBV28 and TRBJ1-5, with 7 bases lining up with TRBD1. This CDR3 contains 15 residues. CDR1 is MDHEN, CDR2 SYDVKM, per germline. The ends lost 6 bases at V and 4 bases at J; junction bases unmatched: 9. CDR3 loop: CASRPQGVGNQPQHF. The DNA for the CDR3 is TGTGCCAGCAGACCTCAGGGGGTCGGGAATCAGCCCCAGCATTTT.

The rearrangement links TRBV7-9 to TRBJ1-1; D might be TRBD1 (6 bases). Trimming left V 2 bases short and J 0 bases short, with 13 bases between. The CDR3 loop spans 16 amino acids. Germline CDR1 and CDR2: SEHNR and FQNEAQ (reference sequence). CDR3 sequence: CASSLWQGSLNTEAFF. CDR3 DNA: TGTGCCAGCAGCTTATGGCAGGGGTCCCTGAACACTGAAGCTTTCTTT.

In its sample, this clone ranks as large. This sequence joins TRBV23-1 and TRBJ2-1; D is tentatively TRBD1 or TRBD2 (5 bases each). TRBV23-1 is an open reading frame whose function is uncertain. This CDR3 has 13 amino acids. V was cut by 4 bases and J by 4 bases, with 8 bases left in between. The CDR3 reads CASSRREYNEQFF. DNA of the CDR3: TGCGCCAGCAGTCGCAGGGAGTACAATGAGCAGTTCTTC.

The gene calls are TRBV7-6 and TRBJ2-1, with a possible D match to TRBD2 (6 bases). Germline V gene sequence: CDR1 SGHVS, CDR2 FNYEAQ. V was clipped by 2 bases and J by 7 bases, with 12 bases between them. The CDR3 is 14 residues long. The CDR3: CASSLLVAGNEQFF. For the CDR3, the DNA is TGTGCCAGCAGCTTATTAGTCGCGGGGAATGAGCAGTTCTTC.

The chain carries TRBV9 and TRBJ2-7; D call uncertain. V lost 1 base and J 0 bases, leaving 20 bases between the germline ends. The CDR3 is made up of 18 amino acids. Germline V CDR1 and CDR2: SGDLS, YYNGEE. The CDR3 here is CASSVYPNPNPRSYEQYF. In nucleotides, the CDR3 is TGTGCCAGCAGCGTATACCCGAATCCCAACCCCCGCTCCTACGAGCAGTACTTC. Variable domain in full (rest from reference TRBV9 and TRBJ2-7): DSGVTQTPKHLITATGQRVTLRCSPRSGDLSVYWYQQSLDQGLQFLIQYYNGEERAKGNILERFSAQQFPDLHSELNLSSLELGDSALYFCASSVYPNPNPRSYEQYFGPGTRLTVT.

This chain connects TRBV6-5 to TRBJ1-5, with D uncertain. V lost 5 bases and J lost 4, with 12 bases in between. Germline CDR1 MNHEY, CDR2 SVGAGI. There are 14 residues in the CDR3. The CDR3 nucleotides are TGTGCCAGCAGTCCCATCGACGGTAATCAGCCCCAGCATTTT. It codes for CASSPIDGNQPQHF.

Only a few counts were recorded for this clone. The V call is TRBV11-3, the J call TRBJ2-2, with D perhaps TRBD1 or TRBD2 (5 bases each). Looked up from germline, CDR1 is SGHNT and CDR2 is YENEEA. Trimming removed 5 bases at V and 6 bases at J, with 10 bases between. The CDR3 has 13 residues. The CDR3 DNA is TGTGCCAGCAGCCCCCGGGACCCCGGGGAGCTGTTTTTT. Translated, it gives CASSPRDPGELFF.